This TCR beta chain was sequenced in a study of T cells expressing NK-cell markers. Study-level information: It was sorted CD3+CD56+NKG2C+, CD3+CD56+NKG2C- and CD3+CD56-NKG2C+ T cells that supplied the TCR beta repertoires.

Worth noting for this clonotype: The antigen remains unidentified.

After re-calling the 5' RACE reads, TCRdb lists one entry per CDR3 protein, DNA absent. Its table records some 8,000 distinct CDR3 sequences. Findings of the study overall: The same clonotypes also predominated in the CD3+CD56-NKG2C+ fraction of a few donors.

The CDR3 contains 12 residues. CDR1 and CDR2 (germline): LNHDA, SQIVND (reference sequence). The chain couples TRBV19 to TRBJ2-2. Specimen: blood T cells: a sorted CD56 or NKG2C T cell subset, CD4+ or CD8+ T cells, or bulk PBMC T cells (not recorded which). The clonotype comes from a man between 18 and 35 years old in good health. The CDR3 protein is CASSIWWGELFF.